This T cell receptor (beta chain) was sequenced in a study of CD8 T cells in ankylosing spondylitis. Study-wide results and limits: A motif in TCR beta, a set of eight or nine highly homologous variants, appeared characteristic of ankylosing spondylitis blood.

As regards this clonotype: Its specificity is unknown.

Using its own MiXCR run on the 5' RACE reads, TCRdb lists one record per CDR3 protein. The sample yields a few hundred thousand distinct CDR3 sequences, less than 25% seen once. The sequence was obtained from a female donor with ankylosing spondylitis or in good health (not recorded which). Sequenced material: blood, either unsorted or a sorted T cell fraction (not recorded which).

CDR3 DNA: TGCGCCAGCGGTACTCACATAGAGCAGTACTTC. It encodes CASGTHIEQYF. The J gene is TRBJ2-7, the V gene TRBV10-2; D ambiguous. Germline values: CDR1 WSHSY, CDR2 SAAADI. V lost 8 bases and J 7 bases, leaving 12 bases between the germline ends. The CDR3 runs 11 residues.